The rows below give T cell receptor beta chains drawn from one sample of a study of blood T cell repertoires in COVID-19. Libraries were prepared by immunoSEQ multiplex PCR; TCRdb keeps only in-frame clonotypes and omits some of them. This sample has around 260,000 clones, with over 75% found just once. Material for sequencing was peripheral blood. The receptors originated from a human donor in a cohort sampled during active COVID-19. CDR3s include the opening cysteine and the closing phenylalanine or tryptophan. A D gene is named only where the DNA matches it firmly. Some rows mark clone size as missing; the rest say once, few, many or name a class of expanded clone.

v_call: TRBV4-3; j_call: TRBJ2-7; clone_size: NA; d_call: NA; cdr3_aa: CASSLDRNTLYEQYF; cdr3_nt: TGCGCCAGCAGCCTAGACAGGAATACTCTCTACGAGCAGTACTTC
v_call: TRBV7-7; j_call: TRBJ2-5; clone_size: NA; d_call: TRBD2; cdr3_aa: CASSSGSSGFQETQYF; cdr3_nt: TGTGCTAGCAGCTCCGGGTCTAGCGGTTTTCAAGAGACCCAGTACTTC
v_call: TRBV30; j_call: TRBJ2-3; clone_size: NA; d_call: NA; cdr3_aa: CALTSLGTDTQYF; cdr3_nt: TGTGCCCTAACGTCCCTGGGCACAGATACGCAGTATTTT
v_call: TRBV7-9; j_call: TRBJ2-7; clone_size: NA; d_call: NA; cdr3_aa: CASSLSGYEQYF; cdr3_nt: TGTGCCAGCAGCTTATCAGGGTACGAGCAGTACTTC
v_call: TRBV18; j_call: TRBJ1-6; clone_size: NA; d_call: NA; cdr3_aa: CASSPNTAPLHF; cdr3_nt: TGTGCCAGCTCACCAAACACCGCACCCCTCCACTTT
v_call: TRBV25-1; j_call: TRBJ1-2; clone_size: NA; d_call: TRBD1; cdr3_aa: CASSLGTANYGYTF; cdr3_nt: TGTGCCAGCAGTCTCGGGACAGCTAACTATGGCTACACCTTC
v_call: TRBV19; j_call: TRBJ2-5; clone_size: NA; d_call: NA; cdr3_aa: CASSIGRGLRETQYF; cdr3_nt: TGTGCCAGTAGTATAGGCCGGGGGTTACGAGAGACCCAGTACTTC
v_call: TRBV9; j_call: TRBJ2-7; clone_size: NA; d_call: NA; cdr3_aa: CASSVEGPGEQYF; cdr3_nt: TGTGCCAGCAGCGTAGAGGGCCCGGGGGAGCAGTACTTC
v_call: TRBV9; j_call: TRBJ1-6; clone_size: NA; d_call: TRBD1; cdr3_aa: CASSPKTGTGSSSPLHF; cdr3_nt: TGTGCCAGCAGCCCAAAGACCGGGACAGGGTCAAGCTCACCCCTCCACTTT
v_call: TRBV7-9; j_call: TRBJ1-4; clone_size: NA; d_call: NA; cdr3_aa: CASSPGVTTNEKLFF; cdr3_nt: TGTGCCAGCAGCCCAGGGGTTACAACTAATGAAAAACTGTTTTTT
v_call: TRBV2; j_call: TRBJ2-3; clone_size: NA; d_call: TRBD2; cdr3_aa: CASSVRGGGTTDTQYF; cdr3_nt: TGTGCCAGCAGTGTTCGGGGCGGGGGGACCACAGATACGCAGTATTTT
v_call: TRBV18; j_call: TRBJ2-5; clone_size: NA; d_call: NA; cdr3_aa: CASSPPVGQDQETQYF; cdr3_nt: TGTGCCAGCTCACCACCGGTGGGGCAGGACCAAGAGACCCAGTACTTC
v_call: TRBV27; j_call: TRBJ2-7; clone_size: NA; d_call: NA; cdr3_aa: CASSFADPRPSYEQYF; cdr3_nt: TGTGCCAGCAGTTTCGCCGATCCTAGGCCCTCCTACGAGCAGTACTTC
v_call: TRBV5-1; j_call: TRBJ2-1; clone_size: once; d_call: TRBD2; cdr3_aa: CASSFASSGNYNEQFF; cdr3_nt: TGCGCCAGCAGCTTTGCTTCTAGCGGGAACTACAATGAGCAGTTCTTC
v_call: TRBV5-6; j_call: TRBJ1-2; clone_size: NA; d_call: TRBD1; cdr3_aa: CASSPLDRVYGYTF; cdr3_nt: TGTGCCAGCAGCCCACTGGACAGGGTCTATGGCTACACCTTC
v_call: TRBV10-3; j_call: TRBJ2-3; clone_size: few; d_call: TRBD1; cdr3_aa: CAISPGQGHDTQYF; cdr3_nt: TGTGCCATCAGTCCGGGACAGGGACACGATACGCAGTATTTT
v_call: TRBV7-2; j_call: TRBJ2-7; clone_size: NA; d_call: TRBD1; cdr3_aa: CASSLTGQGSYEQYF; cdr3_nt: TGTGCCAGCAGCTTAACGGGACAGGGGTCCTACGAGCAGTACTTC
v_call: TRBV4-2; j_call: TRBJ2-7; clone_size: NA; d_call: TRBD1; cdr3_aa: CASSLFLRDRYSYEQYF; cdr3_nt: TGTGCCAGCAGCCTATTCCTTCGGGACAGGTACTCCTACGAGCAGTACTTC
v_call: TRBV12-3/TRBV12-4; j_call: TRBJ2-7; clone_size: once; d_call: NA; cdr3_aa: CASSIGASYEQYF; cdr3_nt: TGTGCCAGCAGTATAGGGGCCTCCTACGAGCAGTACTTC
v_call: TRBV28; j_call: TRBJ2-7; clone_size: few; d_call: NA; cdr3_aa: CASSLGSTPYEQYF; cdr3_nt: TGTGCCAGCAGTTTGGGTAGCACCCCCTACGAGCAGTACTTC
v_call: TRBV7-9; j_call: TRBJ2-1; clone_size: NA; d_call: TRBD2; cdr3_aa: CASSPSWASGRVGDEQFF; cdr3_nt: TGTGCCAGCAGCCCGTCCTGGGCTAGCGGGAGAGTCGGAGATGAGCAGTTCTTC
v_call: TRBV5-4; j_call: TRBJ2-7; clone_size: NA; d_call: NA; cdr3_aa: CASSGGTRAADEQYF; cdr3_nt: TGTGCCAGCAGCGGGGGGACGAGGGCGGCGGACGAGCAGTACTTC
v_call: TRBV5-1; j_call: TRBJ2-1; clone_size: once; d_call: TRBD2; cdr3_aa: CASSPGRELNEQFF; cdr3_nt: TGCGCCAGCAGCCCGGGGAGGGAATTAAATGAGCAGTTCTTC
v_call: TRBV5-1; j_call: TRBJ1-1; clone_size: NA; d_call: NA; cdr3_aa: CASSWGGDTEAFF; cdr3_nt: TGCGCCAGCAGTTGGGGAGGCGACACTGAAGCTTTCTTT
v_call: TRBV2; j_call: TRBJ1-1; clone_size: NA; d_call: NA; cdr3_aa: CASSEVQGLNTEAFF; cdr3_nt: TGTGCCAGCAGTGAAGTGCAGGGCCTGAACACTGAAGCTTTCTTT
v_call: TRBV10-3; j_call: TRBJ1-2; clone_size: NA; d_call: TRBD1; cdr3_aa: CAISESQGEGYTF; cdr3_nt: TGTGCCATCAGTGAGTCTCAGGGGGAAGGCTACACCTTC
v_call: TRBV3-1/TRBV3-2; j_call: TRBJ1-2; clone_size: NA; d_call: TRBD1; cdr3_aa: CASSQSQGYYGYTF; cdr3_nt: TGTGCCAGCAGCCAATCACAGGGGTACTATGGCTACACCTTC
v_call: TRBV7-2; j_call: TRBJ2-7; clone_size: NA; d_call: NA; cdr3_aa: CASSSTTYEQYF; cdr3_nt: TGTGCCAGCAGCTCCACTACCTACGAGCAGTACTTC
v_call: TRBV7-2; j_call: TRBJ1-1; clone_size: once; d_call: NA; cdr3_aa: CASSLRSMAARGNTEAFF; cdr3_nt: TGTGCCAGCAGCTTAAGGTCAATGGCAGCCCGGGGGAACACTGAAGCTTTCTTT
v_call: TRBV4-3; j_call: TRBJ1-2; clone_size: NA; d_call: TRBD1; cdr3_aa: CASSQYTGDSGYTF; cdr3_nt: TGCGCCAGCAGCCAGTACACAGGGGACTCTGGCTACACCTTC
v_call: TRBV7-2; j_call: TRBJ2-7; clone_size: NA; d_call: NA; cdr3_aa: CASSLAEGAEQYF; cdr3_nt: TGTGCCAGCAGCTTAGCGGAGGGGGCCGAGCAGTACTTC
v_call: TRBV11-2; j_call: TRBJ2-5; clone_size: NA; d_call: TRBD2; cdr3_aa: CASSPRLAGGETQYF; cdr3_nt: TGTGCCAGCAGCCCCCGGCTAGCGGGGGGAGAGACCCAGTACTTC
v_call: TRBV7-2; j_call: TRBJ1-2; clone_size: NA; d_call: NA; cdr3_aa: CASSYNGQGPHGYTF; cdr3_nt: TGTGCCAGCAGTTATAACGGCCAGGGGCCCCATGGCTACACCTTC
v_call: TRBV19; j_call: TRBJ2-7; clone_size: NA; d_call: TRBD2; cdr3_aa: CASSRTTSGNNYEQYF; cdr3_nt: TGTGCCAGTAGTAGGACGACTAGCGGGAATAATTACGAGCAGTACTTC
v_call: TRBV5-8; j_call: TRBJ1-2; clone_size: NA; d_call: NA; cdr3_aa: CASSFRGYGYIF; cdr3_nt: TGTGCCAGCAGCTTCAGGGGATATGGCTACATCTTC
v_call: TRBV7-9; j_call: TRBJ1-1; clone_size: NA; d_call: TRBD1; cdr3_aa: CASSHPRTGLGVDTEAFF; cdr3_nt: TGTGCCAGCAGCCACCCCCGGACAGGGTTGGGTGTGGACACTGAAGCTTTCTTT
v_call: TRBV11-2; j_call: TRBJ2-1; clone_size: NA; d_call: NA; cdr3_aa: CASSLPYNEQFF; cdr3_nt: TGTGCCAGCAGCTTACCTTACAATGAGCAGTTCTTC
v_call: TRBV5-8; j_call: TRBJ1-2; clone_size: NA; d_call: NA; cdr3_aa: CASSFGGNYGYTF; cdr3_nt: TGTGCCAGCAGCTTCGGGGGGAACTATGGCTACACCTTC
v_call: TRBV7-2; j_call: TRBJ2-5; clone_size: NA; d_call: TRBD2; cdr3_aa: CASSHTSGGGPLGETQYF; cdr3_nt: TGTGCCAGCAGCCATACTAGCGGGGGGGGGCCCCTAGGGGAGACCCAGTACTTC
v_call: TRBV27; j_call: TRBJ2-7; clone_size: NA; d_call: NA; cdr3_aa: CASSYSRNHYEQYF; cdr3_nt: TGTGCCAGCAGTTATAGCAGAAACCACTACGAGCAGTACTTC
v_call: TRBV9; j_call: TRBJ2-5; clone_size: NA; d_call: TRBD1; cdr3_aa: CASSPRQGAWETQYF; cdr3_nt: TGTGCCAGCAGCCCTCGACAGGGGGCGTGGGAGACCCAGTACTTC
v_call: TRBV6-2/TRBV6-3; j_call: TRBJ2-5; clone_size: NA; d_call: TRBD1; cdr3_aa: CASRYDRGRQETQYF; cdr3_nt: TGTGCCAGCAGATACGACAGGGGGCGGCAAGAGACCCAGTACTTC
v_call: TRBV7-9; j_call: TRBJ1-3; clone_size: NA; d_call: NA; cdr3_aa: CASSLGAGGNTIYF; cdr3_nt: TGTGCCAGCAGCTTAGGGGCAGGGGGAAACACCATATATTTT
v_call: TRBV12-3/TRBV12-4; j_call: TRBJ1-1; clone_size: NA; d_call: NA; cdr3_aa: CASTTGTEAFF; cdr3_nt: TGTGCCAGCACCACCGGGACTGAAGCTTTCTTT
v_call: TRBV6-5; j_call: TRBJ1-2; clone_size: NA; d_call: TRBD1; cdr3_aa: CASSQTPRGRPTF; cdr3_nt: TGTGCCAGCAGTCAAACTCCCAGGGGGCGCCCCACCTTC
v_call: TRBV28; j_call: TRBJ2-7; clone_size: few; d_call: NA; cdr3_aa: CASSLPGSGVYEQYF; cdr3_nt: TGTGCCAGCAGTCTTCCCGGCTCCGGAGTCTACGAGCAGTACTTC
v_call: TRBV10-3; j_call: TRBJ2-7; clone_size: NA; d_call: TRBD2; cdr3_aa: CAIRHGQREAYEQYF; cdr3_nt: TGTGCCATCAGGCATGGTCAGCGGGAGGCCTACGAGCAGTACTTC
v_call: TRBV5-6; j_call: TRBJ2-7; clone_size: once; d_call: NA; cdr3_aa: CASSLRRLQGLRNEQYF; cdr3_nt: TGTGCCAGCAGCCTACGGAGGCTACAGGGTCTAAGGAACGAGCAGTACTTC
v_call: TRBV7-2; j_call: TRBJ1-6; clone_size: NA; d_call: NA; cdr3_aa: CASSHRSGTWNSPLHF; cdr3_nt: TGTGCCAGCAGCCATCGCTCCGGGACTTGGAATTCACCCCTCCACTTT
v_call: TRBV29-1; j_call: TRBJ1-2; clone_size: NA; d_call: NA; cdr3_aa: CSVGTVSYGYTF; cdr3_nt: TGCAGCGTTGGGACAGTTTCATATGGCTACACCTTC
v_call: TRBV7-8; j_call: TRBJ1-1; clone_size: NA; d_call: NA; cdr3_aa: CASSLQGIRYTEAFF; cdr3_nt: TGTGCCAGCAGCCTACAGGGAATTAGGTACACTGAAGCTTTCTTT
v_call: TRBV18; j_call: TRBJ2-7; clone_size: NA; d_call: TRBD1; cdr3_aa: CASSLSDRGGGEQYF; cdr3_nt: TGTGCCAGCTCACTTTCGGACAGGGGAGGCGGCGAGCAGTACTTC
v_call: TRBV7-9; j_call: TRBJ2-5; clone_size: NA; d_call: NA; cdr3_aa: CASSFRGETQYF; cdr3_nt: TGTGCCAGCAGCTTTCGGGGAGAGACCCAGTACTTC
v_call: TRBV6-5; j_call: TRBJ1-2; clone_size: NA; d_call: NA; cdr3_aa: CASSYSQGGNYGYTF; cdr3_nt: TGTGCCAGCAGTTACTCCCAGGGAGGAAACTATGGCTACACCTTC
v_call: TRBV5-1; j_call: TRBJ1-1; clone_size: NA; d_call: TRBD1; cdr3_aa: CASSLEGAWDTEAFF; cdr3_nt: TGCGCCAGCAGCTTGGAGGGGGCCTGGGACACTGAAGCTTTCTTT
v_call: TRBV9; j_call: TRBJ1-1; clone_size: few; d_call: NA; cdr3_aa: CASSVTVYTEAFF; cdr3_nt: TGTGCCAGCAGCGTAACAGTTTACACTGAAGCTTTCTTT
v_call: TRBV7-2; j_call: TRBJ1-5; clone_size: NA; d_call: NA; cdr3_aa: CASSLRAGSNQPQHF; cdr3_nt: TGTGCCAGCAGCTTAAGGGCGGGGAGCAATCAGCCCCAGCATTTT